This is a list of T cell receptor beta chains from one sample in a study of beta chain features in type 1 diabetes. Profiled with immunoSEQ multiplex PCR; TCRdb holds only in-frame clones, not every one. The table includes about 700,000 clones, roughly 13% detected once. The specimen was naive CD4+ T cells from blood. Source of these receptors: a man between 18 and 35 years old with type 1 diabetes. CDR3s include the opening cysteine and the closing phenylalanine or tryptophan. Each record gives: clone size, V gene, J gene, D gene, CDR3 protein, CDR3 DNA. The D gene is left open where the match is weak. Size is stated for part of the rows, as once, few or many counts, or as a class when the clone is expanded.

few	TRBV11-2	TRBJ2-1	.	CASSRHRDGSYNEQFF	TGTGCCAGCAGTCGCCACCGGGACGGTTCCTACAATGAGCAGTTCTTC
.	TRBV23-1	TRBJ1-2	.	CASSHRGNGYTF	TGCGCCAGCAGTCACAGGGGCAATGGCTACACCTTC
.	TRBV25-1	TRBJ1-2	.	CASSDPGHYGYTF	TGTGCCAGCAGTGATCCGGGCCACTATGGCTACACCTTC
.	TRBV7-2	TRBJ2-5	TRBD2	CASSFVGRTSGNQETQYF	TGTGCCAGCAGCTTCGTAGGCCGCACTAGCGGGAACCAAGAGACCCAGTACTTC
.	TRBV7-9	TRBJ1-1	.	CASSPDEIFEAFF	TGTGCCAGCAGCCCCGACGAGATCTTTGAAGCTTTCTTT
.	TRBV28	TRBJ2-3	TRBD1	CASSSPGQGKTDTQYF	TGTGCCAGCAGCTCCCCGGGACAGGGTAAAACAGATACGCAGTATTTT
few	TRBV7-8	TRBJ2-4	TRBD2	CASSFLSAGENIQYF	TGTGCCAGCAGCTTTTTGTCGGCGGGGGAAAACATTCAGTACTTC
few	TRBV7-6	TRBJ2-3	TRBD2	CASSRYGTSGGPDGTDTQYF	TGTGCCAGCAGCCGATACGGGACTAGCGGGGGGCCCGACGGAACAGATACGCAGTATTTT
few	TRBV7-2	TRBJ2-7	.	CASSLAGGRIGSEQYF	TGTGCCAGCAGCTTAGCCGGGGGGCGCATCGGGAGCGAGCAGTACTTC
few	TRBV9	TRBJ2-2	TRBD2	CASERGANTGELFF	TGTGCCAGTGAGCGGGGGGCGAACACCGGGGAGCTGTTTTTT
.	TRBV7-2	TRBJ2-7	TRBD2	CASSSGLAGSYEQYF	TGTGCCAGCAGCTCAGGACTAGCGGGGTCCTACGAGCAGTACTTC
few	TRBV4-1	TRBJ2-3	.	CASSQVATTDTQYF	TGCGCCAGCAGCCAAGTCGCTACCACAGATACGCAGTATTTT
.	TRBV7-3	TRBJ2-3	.	CASSQGGLTSTDTQYF	TGTGCCAGCAGCCAGGGGGGGCTGACTAGCACAGATACGCAGTATTTT
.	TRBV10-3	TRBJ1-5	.	CAISPGGARNQPQHF	TGTGCCATCAGCCCGGGGGGGGCCCGCAATCAGCCCCAGCATTTT
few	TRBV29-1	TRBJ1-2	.	CSVDGGTLNYGYTF	TGCAGCGTTGATGGCGGGACACTGAACTATGGCTACACCTTC
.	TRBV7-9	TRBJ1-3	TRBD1	CASSPRTGENTIYF	TGTGCCAGCAGCCCTCGGACAGGCGAAAACACCATATATTTT
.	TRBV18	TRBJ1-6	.	CASSPDVGLNSPLHF	TGTGCCAGCTCACCGGACGTCGGGCTTAATTCACCCCTCCACTTT
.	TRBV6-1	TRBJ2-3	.	CASHILGTDTQYF	TGTGCCAGCCATATCCTTGGCACAGATACGCAGTATTTT
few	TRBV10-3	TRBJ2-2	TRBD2	CAISLPSGRIGTGELFF	TGTGCCATCAGCCTCCCTAGCGGGCGGATCGGGACCGGGGAGCTGTTTTTT
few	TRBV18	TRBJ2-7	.	CASSPGTDSYEQYF	TGTGCCAGCTCCCCGGGAACAGATTCCTACGAGCAGTACTTC
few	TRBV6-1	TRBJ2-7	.	CASSRTPHSYEQYF	TGTGCCAGCAGTCGCACACCTCACTCCTACGAGCAGTACTTC
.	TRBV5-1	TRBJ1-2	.	CASSLARDRANYGYTF	TGCGCCAGCAGCTTGGCCCGGGATCGAGCTAACTATGGCTACACCTTC
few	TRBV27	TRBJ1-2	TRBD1	CASSPGQGFDGYTF	TGTGCCAGCAGCCCGGGACAGGGGTTTGATGGCTACACCTTC
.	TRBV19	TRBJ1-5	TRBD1	CASSTTGENQPQHF	TGTGCCAGTAGTACGACAGGGGAGAATCAGCCCCAGCATTTT
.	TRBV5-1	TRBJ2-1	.	CASSETSYNEQFF	TGCGCCAGCAGCGAGACATCCTACAATGAGCAGTTCTTC
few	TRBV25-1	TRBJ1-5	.	CASSEGQYSNQPQHF	TGTGCCAGCAGTGAAGGACAGTATAGCAATCAGCCCCAGCATTTT
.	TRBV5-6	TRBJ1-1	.	CASNGPNTEAFF	TGTGCCAGCAATGGCCCGAACACTGAAGCTTTCTTT
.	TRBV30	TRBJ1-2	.	CAWSGGAGGYTF	TGTGCCTGGAGTGGAGGGGCCGGTGGCTACACCTTC
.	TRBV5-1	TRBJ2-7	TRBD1	CASSSDRGWSGEQYF	TGCGCCAGCAGCTCCGACAGGGGGTGGAGTGGCGAGCAGTACTTC
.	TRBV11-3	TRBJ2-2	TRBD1	CASSSLGTGNTGELFF	TGTGCCAGCAGCTCACTCGGGACAGGGAACACCGGGGAGCTGTTTTTT
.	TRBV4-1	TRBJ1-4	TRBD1	CASSIGPDRGSEKLFF	TGCGCCAGCAGTATCGGACCCGACAGGGGGAGTGAAAAACTGTTTTTT
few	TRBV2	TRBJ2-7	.	CASRQGSYEQYF	TGTGCCAGCAGGCAGGGGTCCTACGAGCAGTACTTC
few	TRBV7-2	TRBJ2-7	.	CASSLAFGSYEQYF	TGTGCCAGCAGCTTAGCGTTTGGCTCCTACGAGCAGTACTTC
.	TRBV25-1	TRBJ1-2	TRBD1	CASSDDRTGVDGYTF	TGTGCCAGCAGTGACGACCGGACAGGGGTCGATGGCTACACCTTC
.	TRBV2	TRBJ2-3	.	CASTTGPSTDTQYF	TGTGCCAGTACTACAGGGCCGAGCACAGATACGCAGTATTTT
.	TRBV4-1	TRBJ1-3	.	CASSQPGQRSGNTIYF	TGCGCCAGCAGCCAACCCGGACAGCGCTCTGGAAACACCATATATTTT
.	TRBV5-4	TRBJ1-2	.	CASSWRGTQLSGYTF	TGTGCCAGCAGCTGGAGGGGGACGCAGCTATCTGGCTACACCTTC
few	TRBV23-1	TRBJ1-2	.	CASSQSRGYTF	TGCGCCAGCAGTCAATCCCGCGGCTACACCTTC
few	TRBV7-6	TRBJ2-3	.	CASSSGRTDTQYF	TGTGCCAGCAGCTCCGGGCGAACAGATACGCAGTATTTT
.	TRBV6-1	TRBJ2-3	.	CASSASRGPGDTQYF	TGTGCCAGCAGTGCGAGCCGGGGTCCAGGAGATACGCAGTATTTT
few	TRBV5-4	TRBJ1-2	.	CASSTEYGYTF	TGTGCCAGCAGCACTGAGTATGGCTACACCTTC
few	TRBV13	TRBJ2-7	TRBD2	CASSFPFPGGNLSYEQYF	TGTGCCAGCAGCTTTCCTTTCCCGGGGGGAAACCTCTCCTACGAGCAGTACTTC
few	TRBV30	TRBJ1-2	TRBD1	CAWERQGGYGYTF	TGTGCCTGGGAGAGACAGGGGGGGTATGGCTACACCTTC
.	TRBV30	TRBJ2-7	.	CAWRDYRDSYEQYF	TGTGCCTGGAGGGATTACCGGGACTCCTACGAGCAGTACTTC